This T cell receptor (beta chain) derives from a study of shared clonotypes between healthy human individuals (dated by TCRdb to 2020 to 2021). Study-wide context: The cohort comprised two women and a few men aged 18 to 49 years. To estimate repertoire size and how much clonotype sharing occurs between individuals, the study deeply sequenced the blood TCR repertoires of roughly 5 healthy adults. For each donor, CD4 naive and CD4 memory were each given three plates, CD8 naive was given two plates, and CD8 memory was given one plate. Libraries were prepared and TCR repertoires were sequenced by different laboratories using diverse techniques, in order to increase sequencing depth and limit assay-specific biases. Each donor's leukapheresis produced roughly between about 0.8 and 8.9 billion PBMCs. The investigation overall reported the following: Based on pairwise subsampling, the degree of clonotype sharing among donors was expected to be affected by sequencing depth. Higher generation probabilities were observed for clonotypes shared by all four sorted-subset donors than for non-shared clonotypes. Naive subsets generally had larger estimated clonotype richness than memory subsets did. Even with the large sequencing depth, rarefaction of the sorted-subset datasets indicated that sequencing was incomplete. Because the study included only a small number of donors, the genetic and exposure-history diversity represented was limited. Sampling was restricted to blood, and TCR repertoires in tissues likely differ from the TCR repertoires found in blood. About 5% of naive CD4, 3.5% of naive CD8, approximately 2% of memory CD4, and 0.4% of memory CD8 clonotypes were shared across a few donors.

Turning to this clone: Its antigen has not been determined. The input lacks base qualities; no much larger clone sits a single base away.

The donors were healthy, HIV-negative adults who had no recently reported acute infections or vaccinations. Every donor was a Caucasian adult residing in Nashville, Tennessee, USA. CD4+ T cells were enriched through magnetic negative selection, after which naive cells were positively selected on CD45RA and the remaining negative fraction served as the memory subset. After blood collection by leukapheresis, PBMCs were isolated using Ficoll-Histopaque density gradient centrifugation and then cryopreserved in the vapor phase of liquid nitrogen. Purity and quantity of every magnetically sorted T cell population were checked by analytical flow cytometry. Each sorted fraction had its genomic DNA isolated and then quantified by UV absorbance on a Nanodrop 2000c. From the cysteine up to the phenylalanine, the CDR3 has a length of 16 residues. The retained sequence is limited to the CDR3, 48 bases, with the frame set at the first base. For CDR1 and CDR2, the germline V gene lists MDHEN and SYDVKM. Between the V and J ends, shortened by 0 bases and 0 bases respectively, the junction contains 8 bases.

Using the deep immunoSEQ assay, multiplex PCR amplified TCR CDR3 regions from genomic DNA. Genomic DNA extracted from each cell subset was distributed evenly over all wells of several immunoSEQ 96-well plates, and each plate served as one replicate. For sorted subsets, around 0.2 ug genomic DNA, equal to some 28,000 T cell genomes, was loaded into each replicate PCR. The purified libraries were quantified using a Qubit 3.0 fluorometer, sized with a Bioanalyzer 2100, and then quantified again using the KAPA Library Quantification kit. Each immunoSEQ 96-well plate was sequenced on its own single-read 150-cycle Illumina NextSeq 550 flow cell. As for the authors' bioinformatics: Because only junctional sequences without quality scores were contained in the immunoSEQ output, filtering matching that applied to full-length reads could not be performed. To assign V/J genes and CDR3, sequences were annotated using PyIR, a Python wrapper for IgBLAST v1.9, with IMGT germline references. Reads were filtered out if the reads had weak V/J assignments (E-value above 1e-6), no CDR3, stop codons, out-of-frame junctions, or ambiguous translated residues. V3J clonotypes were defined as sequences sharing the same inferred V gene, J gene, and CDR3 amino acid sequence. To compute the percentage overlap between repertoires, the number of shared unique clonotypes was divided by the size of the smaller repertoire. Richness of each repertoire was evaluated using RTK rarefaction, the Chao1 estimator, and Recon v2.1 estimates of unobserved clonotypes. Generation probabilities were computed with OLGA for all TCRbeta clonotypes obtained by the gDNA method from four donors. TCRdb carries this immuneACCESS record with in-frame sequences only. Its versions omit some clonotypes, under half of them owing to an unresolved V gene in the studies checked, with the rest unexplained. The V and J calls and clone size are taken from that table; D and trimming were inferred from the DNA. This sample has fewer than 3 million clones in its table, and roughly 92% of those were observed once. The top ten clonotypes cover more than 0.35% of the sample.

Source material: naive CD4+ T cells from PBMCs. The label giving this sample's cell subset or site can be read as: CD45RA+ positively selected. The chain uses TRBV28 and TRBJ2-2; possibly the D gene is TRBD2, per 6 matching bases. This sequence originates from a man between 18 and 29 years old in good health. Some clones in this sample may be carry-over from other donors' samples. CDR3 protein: CASSLWEGPNTGELFF. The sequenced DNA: TGTGCCAGCAGTTTATGGGAGGGGCCGAACACCGGGGAGCTGTTTTTT.